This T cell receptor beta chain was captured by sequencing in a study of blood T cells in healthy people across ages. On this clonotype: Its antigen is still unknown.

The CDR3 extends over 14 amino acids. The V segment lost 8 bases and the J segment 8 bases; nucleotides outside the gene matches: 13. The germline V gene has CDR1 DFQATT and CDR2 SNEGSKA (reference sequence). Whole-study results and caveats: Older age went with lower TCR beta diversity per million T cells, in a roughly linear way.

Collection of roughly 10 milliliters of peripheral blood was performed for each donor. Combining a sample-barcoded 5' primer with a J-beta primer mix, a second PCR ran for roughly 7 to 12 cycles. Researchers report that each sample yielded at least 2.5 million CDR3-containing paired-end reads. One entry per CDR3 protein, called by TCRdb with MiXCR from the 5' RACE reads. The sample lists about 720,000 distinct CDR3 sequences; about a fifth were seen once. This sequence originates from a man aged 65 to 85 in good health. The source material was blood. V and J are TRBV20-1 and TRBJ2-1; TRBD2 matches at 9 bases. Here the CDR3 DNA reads TGCAGTTCACAGGAAGCCAGCGGGAGGCATGAGCAGTTCTTC. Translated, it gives CSSQEASGRHEQFF.